This TCR beta chain is drawn from a study of shared clonotypes between healthy human individuals. General study points: Non-shared clonotypes displayed generation probabilities falling below those of clonotypes present in all four donors.

Of note for this clone: The antigen is unknown.

Repertoires were generated with immunoSEQ multiplex PCR, while TCRdb's copy carries only in-frame clones and drops some. The sample lists about 1 million clones, roughly 80% occurring once. Healthy HIV-negative adults without recent acute infections or vaccinations served as donors. The CDR3 covers 14 residues. The V end was cut by 4 bases, the J end by 3 bases, with 13 bases between. CDR1 is SGHRS, CDR2 YFSETQ, per germline. The specimen sequenced was memory CD4+ T cells sorted from blood. Subset described: CD45RA-negative fraction. The clonotype was recovered from a young man in good health. The rearrangement uses TRBV5-1 and TRBJ2-5; perhaps TRBD1 as D (5 bases). This CDR3 reads CASSPVSREETQYF. CDR3 nucleotides: TGCGCCAGCAGCCCAGTCTCCAGGGAAGAGACCCAGTACTTC.